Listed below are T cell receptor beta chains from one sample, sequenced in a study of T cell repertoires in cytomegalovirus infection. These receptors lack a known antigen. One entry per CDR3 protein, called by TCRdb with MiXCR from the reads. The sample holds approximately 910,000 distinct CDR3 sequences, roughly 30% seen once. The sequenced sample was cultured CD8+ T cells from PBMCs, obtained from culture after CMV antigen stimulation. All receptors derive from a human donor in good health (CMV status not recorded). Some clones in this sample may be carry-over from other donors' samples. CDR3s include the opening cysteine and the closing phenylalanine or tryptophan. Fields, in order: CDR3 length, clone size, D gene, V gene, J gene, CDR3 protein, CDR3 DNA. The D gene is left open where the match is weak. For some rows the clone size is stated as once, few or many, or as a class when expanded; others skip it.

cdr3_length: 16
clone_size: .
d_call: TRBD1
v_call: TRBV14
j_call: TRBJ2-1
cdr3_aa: CASSHPGQGFYNEQFF
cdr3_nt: TGTGCCAGCAGCCACCCGGGACAGGGCTTCTACAATGAGCAGTTCTTC

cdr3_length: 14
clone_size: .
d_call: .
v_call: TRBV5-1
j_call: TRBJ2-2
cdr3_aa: CASSLEINTGELFF
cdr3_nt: TGCGCCAGCAGCTTGGAGATTAACACCGGGGAGCTGTTTTTT

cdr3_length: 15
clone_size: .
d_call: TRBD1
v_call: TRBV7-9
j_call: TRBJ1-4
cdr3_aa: CASSARTGWDEKLFF
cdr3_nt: TGTGCCAGCAGCGCCAGGACAGGGTGGGATGAAAAACTGTTTTTT

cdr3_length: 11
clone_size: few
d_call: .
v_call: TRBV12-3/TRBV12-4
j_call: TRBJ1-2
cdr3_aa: CASWGADGYTF
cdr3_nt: TGTGCCAGCTGGGGGGCCGATGGCTACACCTTC

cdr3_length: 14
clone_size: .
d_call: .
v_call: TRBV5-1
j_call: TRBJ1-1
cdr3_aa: CASSSVGAGVEAFF
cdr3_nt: TGCGCCAGCAGCTCGGTAGGGGCAGGCGTGGAAGCTTTCTTT

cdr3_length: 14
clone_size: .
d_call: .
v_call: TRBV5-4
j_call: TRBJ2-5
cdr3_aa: CASSFGVDQETQYF
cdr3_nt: TGTGCCAGCAGCTTCGGGGTTGACCAAGAGACCCAGTACTTC

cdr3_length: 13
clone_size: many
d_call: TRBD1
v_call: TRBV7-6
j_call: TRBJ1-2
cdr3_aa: CASSSQGAIGYTF
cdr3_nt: TGTGCCAGCAGTTCTCAGGGGGCGATTGGCTACACCTTC

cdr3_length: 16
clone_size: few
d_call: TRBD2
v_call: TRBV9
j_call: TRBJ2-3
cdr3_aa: CASSASGGTSTDTQYF
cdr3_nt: TGTGCCAGCAGCGCAAGCGGGGGGACTAGCACAGATACGCAGTATTTT

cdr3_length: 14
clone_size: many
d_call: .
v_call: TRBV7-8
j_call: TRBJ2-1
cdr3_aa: CASSLESGALEQFF
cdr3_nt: TGTGCCAGCAGCTTAGAATCAGGGGCCCTTGAGCAGTTCTTC

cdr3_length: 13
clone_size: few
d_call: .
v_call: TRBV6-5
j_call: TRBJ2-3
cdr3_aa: CASRLDSTDTQYF
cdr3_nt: TGTGCCAGCAGACTAGACAGCACAGATACGCAGTATTTT

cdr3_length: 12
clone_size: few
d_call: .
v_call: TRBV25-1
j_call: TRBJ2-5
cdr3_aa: CASSDPRETQYF
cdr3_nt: TGTGCCAGCAGTGATCCCCGGGAGACCCAGTACTTC

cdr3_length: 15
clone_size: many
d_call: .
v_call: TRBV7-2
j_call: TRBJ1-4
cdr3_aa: CASSGYTGANEKLFF
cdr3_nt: TGTGCCAGCAGCGGCTATACCGGGGCTAATGAAAAACTGTTTTTT

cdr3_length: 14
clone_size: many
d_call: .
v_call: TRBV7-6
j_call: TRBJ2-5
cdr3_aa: CASSLGLDRETQYF
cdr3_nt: TGTGCCAGCAGCTTAGGTCTGGATCGTGAGACCCAGTACTTC

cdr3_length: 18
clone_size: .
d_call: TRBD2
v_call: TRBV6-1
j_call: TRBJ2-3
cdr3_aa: CASSAEVAGAIFPDTQYF
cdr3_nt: TGTGCCAGCAGTGCCGAAGTAGCGGGGGCAATATTTCCAGATACGCAGTATTTT

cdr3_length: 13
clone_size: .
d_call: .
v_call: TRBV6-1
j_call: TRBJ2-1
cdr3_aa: CASRLLDYNEQFF
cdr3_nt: TGTGCCAGCAGGTTATTGGACTACAATGAGCAGTTCTTC

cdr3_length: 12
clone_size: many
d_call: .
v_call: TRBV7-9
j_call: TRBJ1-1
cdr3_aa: CASTLTDTEAFF
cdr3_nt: TGTGCCAGCACCTTGACTGACACTGAAGCTTTCTTT

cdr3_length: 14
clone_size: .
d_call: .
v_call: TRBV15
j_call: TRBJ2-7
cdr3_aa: CATSREGRRGEQYF
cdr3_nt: TGTGCCACCAGCAGAGAGGGGCGCAGGGGAGAGCAGTACTTC